The text below deals with one T cell receptor (beta chain). Profiled with immunoSEQ multiplex PCR; TCRdb holds only in-frame clones, not every one. The sample has roughly 330,000 clones, around nine tenths seen once. CDR1 is SQVTM, CDR2 ANQGSEA, per germline. The CDR3 sequence is 16 residues long. V was trimmed by 3 bases and J by 0 bases, leaving 15 bases between them. Participants were aged about 18 to 90 years, lived in around 22 US areas, and enrolled virtually. Recovered participants had two consecutive negative NP/OP PCR tests, healthcare professional clearance, or symptom resolution. The data are from a study of blood T cell repertoires in COVID-19. Study-wide background: Specimens from acute and convalescent COVID-19 originated in the United States, Italy and Spain.

Sample: PBMCs or T cells enriched from blood (not recorded which). The TCR sequence derives from a woman aged 25 to 39 who had recovered from COVID-19. The chain carries TRBV29-1 and TRBJ1-3; D gene unclear. DNA for the CDR3: TGCAGCGTTGATGCTCGGACTCCTAGCTCTGGAAACACCATATATTTT. Its translation is CSVDARTPSSGNTIYF.